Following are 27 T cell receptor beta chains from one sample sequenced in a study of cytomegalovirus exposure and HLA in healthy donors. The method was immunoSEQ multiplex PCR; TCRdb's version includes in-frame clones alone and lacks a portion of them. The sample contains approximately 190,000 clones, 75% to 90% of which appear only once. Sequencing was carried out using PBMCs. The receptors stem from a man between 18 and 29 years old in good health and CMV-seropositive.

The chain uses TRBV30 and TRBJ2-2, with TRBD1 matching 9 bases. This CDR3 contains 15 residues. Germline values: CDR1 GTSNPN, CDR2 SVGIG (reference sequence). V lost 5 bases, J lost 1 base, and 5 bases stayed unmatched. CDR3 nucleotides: TGTGCCTGGGATCCGGGACAGGGGAACACCGGGGAGCTGTTTTTT. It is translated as CAWDPGQGNTGELFF.

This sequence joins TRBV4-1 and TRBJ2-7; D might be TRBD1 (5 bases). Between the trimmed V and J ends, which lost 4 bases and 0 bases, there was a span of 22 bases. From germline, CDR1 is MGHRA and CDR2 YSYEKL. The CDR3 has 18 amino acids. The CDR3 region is CASSPLSFGAVSSYEQYF. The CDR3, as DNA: TGCGCCAGCAGCCCCCTATCATTTGGGGCAGTGAGCTCCTACGAGCAGTACTTC.

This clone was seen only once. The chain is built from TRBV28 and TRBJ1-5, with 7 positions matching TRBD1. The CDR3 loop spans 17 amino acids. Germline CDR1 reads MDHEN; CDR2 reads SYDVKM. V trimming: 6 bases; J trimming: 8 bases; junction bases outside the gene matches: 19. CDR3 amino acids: CASSLWRGQTFREPQHF. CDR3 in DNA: TGTGCCAGCAGCCTCTGGCGGGGACAGACCTTTCGGGAGCCCCAGCATTTT.

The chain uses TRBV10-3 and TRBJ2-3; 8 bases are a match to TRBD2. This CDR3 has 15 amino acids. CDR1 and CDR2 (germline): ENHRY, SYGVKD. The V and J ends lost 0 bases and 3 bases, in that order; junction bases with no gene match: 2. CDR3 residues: CAISESPSGTDTQYF. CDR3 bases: TGTGCCATCAGTGAGTCGCCTAGCGGGACAGATACGCAGTATTTT.

The CDR3 DNA reads as TGTGCCAGCTCACCCAAGGGAAGCGGCACCCGCCCCGGCACAGATACGCAGTATTTT. As protein: CASSPKGSGTRPGTDTQYF. The chain recombines TRBV18 with TRBJ2-3; tentative D call: TRBD2 (5 bases). From germline, CDR1 is KGHSH and CDR2 LQKENI. The V end lost 3 bases, the J end lost 1 base, and 23 bases lay between the germline ends. The CDR3 is 19 amino acids.

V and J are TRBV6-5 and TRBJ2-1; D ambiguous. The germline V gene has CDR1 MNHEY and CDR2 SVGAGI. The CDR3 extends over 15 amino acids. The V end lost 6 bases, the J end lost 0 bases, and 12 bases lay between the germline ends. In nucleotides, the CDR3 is TGTGCCAGCAGCCCCTCCCTAAGCTCCTACAATGAGCAGTTCTTC. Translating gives CASSPSLSSYNEQFF.

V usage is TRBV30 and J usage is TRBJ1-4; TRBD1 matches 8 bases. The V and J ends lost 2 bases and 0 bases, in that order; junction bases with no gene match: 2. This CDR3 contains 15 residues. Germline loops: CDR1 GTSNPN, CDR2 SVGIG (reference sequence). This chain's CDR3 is CAWSTGQATNEKLFF. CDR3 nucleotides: TGTGCCTGGAGTACGGGACAGGCAACTAATGAAAAACTGTTTTTT.

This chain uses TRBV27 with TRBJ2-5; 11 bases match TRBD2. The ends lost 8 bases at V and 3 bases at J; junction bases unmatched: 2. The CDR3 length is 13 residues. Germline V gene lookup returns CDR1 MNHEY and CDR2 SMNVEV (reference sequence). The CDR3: CASWGLAEETQYF. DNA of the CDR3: TGTGCCAGCTGGGGACTAGCGGAAGAGACCCAGTACTTC.

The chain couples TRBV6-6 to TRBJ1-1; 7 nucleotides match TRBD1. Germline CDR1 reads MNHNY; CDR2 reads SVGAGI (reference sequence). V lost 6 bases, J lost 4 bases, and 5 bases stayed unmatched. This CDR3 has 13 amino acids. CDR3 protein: CASSRQGGTEAFF. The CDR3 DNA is TGTGCCAGCAGCAGACAGGGCGGCACTGAAGCTTTCTTT.

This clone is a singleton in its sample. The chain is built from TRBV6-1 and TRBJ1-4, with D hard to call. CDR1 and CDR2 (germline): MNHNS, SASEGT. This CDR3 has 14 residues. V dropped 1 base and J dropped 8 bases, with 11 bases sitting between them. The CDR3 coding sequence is TGTGCCAGCAGTGAAGGGAGCGTCATAGAAAAACTGTTTTTT. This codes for CASSEGSVIEKLFF.

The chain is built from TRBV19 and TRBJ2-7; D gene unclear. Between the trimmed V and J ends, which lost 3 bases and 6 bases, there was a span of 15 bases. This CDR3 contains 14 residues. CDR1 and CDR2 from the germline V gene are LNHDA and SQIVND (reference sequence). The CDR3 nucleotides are TGTGCCAGTAGTATTTTAGACTCCGTGGGCGAGCAGTACTTC. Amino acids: CASSILDSVGEQYF.

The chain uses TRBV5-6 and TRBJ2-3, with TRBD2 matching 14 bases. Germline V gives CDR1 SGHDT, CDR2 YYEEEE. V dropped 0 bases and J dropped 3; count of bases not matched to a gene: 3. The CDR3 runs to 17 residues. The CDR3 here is CASSLVTSGRGTDTQYF. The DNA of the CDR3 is TGTGCCAGCAGCTTGGTGACTAGCGGGAGGGGAACAGATACGCAGTATTTT.

The CDR3 reads CASSVLGQGGEKLFF. In nucleotides, the CDR3 is TGTGCCAGCAGCGTCTTGGGACAGGGTGGTGAAAAACTGTTTTTT. V gene TRBV9 combines with J gene TRBJ1-4; 9 bases line up with TRBD1. Germline trimming cut 2 bases from V and 7 bases from J; bases unmatched to any gene: 6. The germline gives CDR1 SGDLS, CDR2 YYNGEE. The CDR3 is 15 amino acids.

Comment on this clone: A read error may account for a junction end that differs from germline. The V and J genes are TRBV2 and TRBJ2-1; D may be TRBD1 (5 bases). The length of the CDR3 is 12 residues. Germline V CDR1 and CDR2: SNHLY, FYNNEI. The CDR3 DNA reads TGCGCCCGCAGGGCGGCATACGATGAGCAGTTCTTC. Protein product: CARRAAYDEQFF.

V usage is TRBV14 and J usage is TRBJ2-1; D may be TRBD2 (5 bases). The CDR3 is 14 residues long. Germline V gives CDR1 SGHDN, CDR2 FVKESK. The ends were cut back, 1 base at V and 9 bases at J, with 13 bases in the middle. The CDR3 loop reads CASSQAGIRSEQFF. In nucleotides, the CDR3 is TGTGCCAGCAGCCAAGCGGGGATTCGTAGTGAGCAGTTCTTC.

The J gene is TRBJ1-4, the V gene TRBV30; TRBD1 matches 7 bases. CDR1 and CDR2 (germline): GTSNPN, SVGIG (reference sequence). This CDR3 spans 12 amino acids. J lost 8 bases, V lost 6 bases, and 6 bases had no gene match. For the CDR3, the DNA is TGTGCCTGTTGGACAGGCCGGGAAAAACTGTTTTTT. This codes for CACWTGREKLFF.

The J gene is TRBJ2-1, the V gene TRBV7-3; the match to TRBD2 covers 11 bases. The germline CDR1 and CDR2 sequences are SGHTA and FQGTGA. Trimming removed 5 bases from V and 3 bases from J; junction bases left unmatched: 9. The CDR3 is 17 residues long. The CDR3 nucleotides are TGTGCCAGCAGCCCGACCCCGGGACTAGCGGTCTACAATGAGCAGTTCTTC. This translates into CASSPTPGLAVYNEQFF.

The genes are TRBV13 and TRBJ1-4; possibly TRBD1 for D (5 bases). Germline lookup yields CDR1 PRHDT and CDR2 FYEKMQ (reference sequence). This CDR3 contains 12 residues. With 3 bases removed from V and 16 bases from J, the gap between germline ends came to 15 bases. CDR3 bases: TGTGCCAGCAGCTTGGAGGGGAGGGTACAGTTTTTT. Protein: CASSLEGRVQFF.

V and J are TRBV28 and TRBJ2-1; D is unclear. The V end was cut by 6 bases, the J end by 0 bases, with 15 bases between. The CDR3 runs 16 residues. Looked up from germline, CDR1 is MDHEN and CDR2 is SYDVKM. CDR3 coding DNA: TGTGCCAGCAGCCGCCCCGTAGCCCACTCCTACAATGAGCAGTTCTTC. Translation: CASSRPVAHSYNEQFF.

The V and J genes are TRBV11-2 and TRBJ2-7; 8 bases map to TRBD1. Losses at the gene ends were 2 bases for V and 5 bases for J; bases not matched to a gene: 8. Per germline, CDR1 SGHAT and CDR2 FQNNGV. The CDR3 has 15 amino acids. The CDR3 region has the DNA TGTGCCAGCAGCTTATTACCCAGGGGGCAAGACGAGCAGTACTTC. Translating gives CASSLLPRGQDEQYF.

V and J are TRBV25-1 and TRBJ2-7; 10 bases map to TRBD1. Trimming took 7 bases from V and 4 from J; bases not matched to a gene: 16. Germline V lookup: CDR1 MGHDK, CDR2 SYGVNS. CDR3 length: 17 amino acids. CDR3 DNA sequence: TGTGCCAGCATTTACTCCCTGGGGACAGGGGTCCCTTACGAGCAGTACTTC. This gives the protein CASIYSLGTGVPYEQYF.

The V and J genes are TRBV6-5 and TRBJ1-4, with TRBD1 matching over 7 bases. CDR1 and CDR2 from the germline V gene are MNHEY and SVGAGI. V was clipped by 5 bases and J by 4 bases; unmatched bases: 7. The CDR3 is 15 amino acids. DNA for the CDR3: TGTGCCAGCAGTAAAACAGGGGTTCTTAATGAAAAACTGTTTTTT. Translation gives CASSKTGVLNEKLFF.

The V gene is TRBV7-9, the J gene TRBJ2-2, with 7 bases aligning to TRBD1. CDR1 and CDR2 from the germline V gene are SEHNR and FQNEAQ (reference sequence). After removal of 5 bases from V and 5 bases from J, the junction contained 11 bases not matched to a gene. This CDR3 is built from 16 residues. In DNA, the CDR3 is TGTGCCAGCAGCCAACTAGGGGGCCGGCCTACCGGGGAGCTGTTTTTT. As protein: CASSQLGGRPTGELFF.

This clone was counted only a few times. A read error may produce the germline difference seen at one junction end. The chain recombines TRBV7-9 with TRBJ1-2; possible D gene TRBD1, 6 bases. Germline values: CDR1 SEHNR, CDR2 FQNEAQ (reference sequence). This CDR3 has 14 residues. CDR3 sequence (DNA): TGTGCCAGCAGATTAGGGGACATTAACTATGGCTACACCTTC. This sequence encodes CASRLGDINYGYTF.

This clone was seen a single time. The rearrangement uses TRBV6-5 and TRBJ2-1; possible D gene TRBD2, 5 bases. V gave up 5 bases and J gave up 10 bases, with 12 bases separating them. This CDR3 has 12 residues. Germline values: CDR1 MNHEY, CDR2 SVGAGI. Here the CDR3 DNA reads TGTGCCAGCAGTACTTTATCGGGAGAGCAGTTCTTC. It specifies CASSTLSGEQFF.

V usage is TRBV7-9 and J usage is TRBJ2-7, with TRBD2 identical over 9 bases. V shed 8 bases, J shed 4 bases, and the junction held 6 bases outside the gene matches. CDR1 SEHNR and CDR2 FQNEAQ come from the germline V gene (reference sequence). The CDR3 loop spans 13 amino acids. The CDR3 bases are TGTGCCAGCGCTAGCGGGGTCGGGTACGAGCAGTACTTC. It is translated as CASASGVGYEQYF.

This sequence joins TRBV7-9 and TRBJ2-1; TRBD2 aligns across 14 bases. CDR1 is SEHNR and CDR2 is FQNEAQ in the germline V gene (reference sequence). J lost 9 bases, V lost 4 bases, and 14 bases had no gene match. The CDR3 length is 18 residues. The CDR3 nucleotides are TGTGCCAGCAGCTCCACCCAGGGACTAGCGGGAGAACTTGGTGAGCAGTTCTTC. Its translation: CASSSTQGLAGELGEQFF.